This T cell receptor beta chain was sequenced for a study of blood T cell repertoires in COVID-19. Across the study: In each case, the material was cDNA or gDNA derived from T cells, B-cell-depleted T cells, or PBMCs.

Sequencing was performed with immunoSEQ multiplex PCR; in TCRdb, only in-frame clones are kept and a portion is missing. The sample includes approximately 300,000 clones, roughly nine tenths of them seen just once. Germline V gene data show CDR1 as SGHTA and CDR2 as FQGTGA. V lost 4 bases to trimming and J lost 4 bases; unmatched junction nucleotides: 10. This CDR3 comprises 18 residues. Recruitment covered 20 to 25 US areas and drew participants whose ages spanned roughly 18 to 90 years. Two negative PCRs, clearance, or symptom resolution characterized the recovered Cohort 3 donors. Input material: PBMCs or T cells enriched from blood (not recorded which). The clonotype was recovered from a man aged 55 to 70 who had recovered from COVID-19. The chain carries TRBV7-3 and TRBJ2-3; 14 positions agree with TRBD2. In DNA form, the CDR3 reads TGTGCCAGCAGCTCCGACCGACTAGCGGGAGGGTTGGCAGATACGCAGTATTTT. Its translation is CASSSDRLAGGLADTQYF. The full variable domain, rest sourced from reference TRBV7-3 and TRBJ2-3, is GAGVSQTPSNKVTEKGKYVELRCDPISGHTALYWYRQSLGQGPEFLIYFQGTGAADDSGLPNDRFFAVRPEGSVSTLKIQRTERGDSAVYLCASSSDRLAGGLADTQYFGPGTRLTVL.